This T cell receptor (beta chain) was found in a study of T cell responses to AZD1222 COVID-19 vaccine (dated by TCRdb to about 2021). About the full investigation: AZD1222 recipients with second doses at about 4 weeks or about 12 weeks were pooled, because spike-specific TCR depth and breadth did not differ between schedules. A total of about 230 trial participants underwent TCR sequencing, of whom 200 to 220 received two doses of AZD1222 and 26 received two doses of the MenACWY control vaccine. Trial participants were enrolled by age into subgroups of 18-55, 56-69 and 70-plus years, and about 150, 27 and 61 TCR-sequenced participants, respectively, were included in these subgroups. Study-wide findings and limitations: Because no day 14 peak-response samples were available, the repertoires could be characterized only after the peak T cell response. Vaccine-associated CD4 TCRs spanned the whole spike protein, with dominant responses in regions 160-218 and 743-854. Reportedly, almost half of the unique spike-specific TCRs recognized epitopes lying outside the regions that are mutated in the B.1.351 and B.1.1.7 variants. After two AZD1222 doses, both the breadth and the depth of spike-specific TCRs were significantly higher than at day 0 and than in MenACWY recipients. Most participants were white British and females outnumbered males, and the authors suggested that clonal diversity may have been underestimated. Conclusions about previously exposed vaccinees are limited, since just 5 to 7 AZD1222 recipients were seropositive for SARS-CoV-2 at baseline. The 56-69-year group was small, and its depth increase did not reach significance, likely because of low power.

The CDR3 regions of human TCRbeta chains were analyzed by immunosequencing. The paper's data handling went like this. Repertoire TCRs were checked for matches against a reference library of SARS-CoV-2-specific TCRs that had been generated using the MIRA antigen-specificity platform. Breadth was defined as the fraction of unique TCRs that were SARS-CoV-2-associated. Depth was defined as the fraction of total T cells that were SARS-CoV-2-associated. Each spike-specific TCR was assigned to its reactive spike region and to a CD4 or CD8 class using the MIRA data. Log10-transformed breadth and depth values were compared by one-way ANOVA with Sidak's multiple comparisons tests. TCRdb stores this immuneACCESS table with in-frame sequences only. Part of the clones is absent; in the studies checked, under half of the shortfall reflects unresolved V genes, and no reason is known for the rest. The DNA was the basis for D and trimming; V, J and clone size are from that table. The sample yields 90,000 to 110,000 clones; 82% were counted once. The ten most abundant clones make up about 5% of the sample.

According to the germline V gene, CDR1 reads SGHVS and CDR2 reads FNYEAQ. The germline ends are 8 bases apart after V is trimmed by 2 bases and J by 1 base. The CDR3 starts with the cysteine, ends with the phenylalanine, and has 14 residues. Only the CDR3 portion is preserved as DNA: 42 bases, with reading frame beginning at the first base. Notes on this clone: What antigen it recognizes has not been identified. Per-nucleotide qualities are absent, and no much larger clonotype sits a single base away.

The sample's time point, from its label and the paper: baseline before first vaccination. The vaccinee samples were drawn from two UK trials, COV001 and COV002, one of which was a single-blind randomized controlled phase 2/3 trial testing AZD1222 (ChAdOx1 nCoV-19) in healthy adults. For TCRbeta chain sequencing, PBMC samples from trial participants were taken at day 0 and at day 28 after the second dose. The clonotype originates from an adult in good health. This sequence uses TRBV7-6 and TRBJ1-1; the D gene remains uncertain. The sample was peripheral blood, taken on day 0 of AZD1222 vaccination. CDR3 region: CASSLIGRNTEAFF. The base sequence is TGTGCCAGCAGCTTAATAGGACGGAACACTGAAGCTTTCTTT.